This paragraph reports one T cell receptor beta chain. Its antigen is not known. Profiling relied on immunoSEQ multiplex PCR, and the TCRdb table lists in-frame clones only, not all of them. The table shows roughly 250,000 clones, with around nine tenths occurring only once. This entry belongs to a study of cytomegalovirus exposure and HLA in healthy donors. Study as a whole: The 120 validation repertoires and the approximately 690 first-cohort repertoires shared a platform, a later analysis reported.

The study's findings and limits: In the 130 or so validation repertoires, a later analysis found that first-cohort TCR clusters tended to co-occur. Cytomegalovirus-associated TCR beta chains were listed, numbering over 150.

CDR1 and CDR2 from the germline V gene are SGDLS and YYNGEE. Trimming removed 4 bases at V and 1 base at J, with 12 bases between. This CDR3 region has 14 residues. The sequence was collected from a man aged 18 to 35 in good health and CMV-seronegative. Sequenced sample: PBMCs. This chain connects TRBV9 to TRBJ2-7; D possibly corresponds to TRBD1 (6 bases). The CDR3 spells CASSQLGASYEQYF. The CDR3 nucleotides are TGTGCCAGCAGCCAATTGGGGGCGTCCTACGAGCAGTACTTC.